These 18 T cell receptor beta chains were all obtained from the same sample, sequenced in a study of spatial heterogeneity in lung cancer. Each CDR3 protein gets one entry after TCRdb re-called the 5' RACE reads with MiXCR. The sample holds 570 or so distinct CDR3 sequences; roughly 27% are singletons and the top ten take around 16%. Time point reported: sample taken at primary tumor resection. Whole RNA, which was extracted from tumor, nontumor lung tissue or frozen PBMC, was sequenced without any cell sorting. Source: PBMCs, taken at surgery. The receptors originated from a male donor with early-stage non-small cell lung cancer.

By sample share, this clonotype is large. With the library built for alpha chains, this beta chain is off target and its frequency is not meaningful. The chain has TRBV20-1 and TRBJ2-7; 9 nucleotides line up with TRBD1. The germline gives CDR1 DFQATT, CDR2 SNEGSKA (reference sequence). The junction had 11 bases not matched to a gene; V was cut back by 6 bases and J by 5 bases. This CDR3 contains 14 residues. CDR3 sequence: CSAGTGTGINEQYF. CDR3 nucleotide sequence: TGCAGTGCCGGGACCGGGACAGGGATCAACGAGCAGTACTTC.

This clonotype was seen only a few times. This beta chain came through as a stray read in a library set up for alpha chains, and its size says little. The rearrangement uses TRBV27 and TRBJ2-7; no firm D call. The CDR3 has 13 amino acids. V was trimmed by 6 bases and J by 5 bases, leaving 14 bases between them. Germline assignment: CDR1 MNHEY and CDR2 SMNVEV (reference sequence). In DNA, the CDR3 is TGTGCCAGCAGCTCAGAACGAGCTCACGAGCAGTACTTC. Its translation: CASSSERAHEQYF.

Note on this clonotype: Just one base apart from a much larger clone, this may be a read error. This beta chain came through as a stray read in a library set up for alpha chains, and its size says little. This chain joins TRBV20-1 and TRBJ2-1, with 7 bases identical to TRBD1. Germline values: CDR1 DFQATT, CDR2 SNEGSKA (reference sequence). With V trimmed by 1 base and J by 5 bases, 5 bases remained unmatched. The CDR3 covers 14 residues. This chain's CDR3 is CSARANRGNNEQFF. The CDR3, as DNA: TGCAGTGCTAGAGCTAACAGGGGCAACAATGAGCAGTTCTTC.

As concerns this clonotype: In a library made to pick up alpha chains, this beta chain is a stray read with a size that means little. The V call is TRBV27, the J call TRBJ1-2, with TRBD1 identical over 7 bases. The V gene end was trimmed by 4 bases and the J gene end by 7 bases; junction bases not matched to a gene: 12. CDR3 length equals 15 residues. Germline CDR1 MNHEY, CDR2 SMNVEV (reference sequence). The DNA of the CDR3 is TGTGCCAGCAGTTCCTCGACAGGGTGGTCTTTTGGCTACACCTTC. The encoded protein is CASSSSTGWSFGYTF.

By share of the sample, this clonotype is large. This beta chain lies outside the target of a library built for alpha chains; its clone size means little. The chain couples TRBV7-3 to TRBJ2-1; 9 nucleotides line up with TRBD2. After removal of 5 bases from V and 8 bases from J, the junction contained 4 bases not matched to a gene. Germline assignment: CDR1 SGHTA and CDR2 FQGTGA. The CDR3 extends over 13 amino acids. In nucleotides, the CDR3 is TGTGCCAGCAGCACCGGGACTAGCTATGAGCAGTTCTTC. Protein: CASSTGTSYEQFF.

For this clonotype: As an off-target read in a library built for alpha chains, this beta chain has a frequency of little significance. The rearrangement joins TRBV7-2 to TRBJ2-3; D is unclear. V was pared by 7 bases and J by 4 bases, with 15 bases between. This CDR3 has 14 residues. Germline CDR1 and CDR2: SGHTA and FQGNSA. CDR3 loop: CASTVEFSSDTQYF. For the CDR3, the DNA is TGTGCCAGCACCGTTGAGTTTTCATCAGATACGCAGTATTTT.

By share, this clonotype counts as large (0.1 to 1%). The library was built for alpha chains, so this beta chain is an off-target read and its size means little. The chain has TRBV15 and TRBJ2-3, with D possibly being TRBD1 (6 bases). CDR1 and CDR2 from the germline V gene are LNHNV and YYDKDF (reference sequence). This CDR3 contains 13 residues. V lost 8 bases to trimming and J lost 1 base, with 10 bases between them. CDR3 residues: CATGAGGTDTQYF. CDR3 in DNA: TGTGCCACCGGGGCAGGGGGCACAGATACGCAGTATTTT.

As for this clonotype: A much larger clone lies one base from this, so it may be a read error. This beta chain represents an off-target read in a library built for alpha chains; its size is of limited meaning. The chain carries TRBV6-2 or TRBV6-3 and TRBJ2-3, with TRBD2 matching over 10 bases. This CDR3 is built from 14 residues. The V gene's germline CDR1 is MNHEY and CDR2 SVGEGT. DNA for the CDR3: TGTGCCTGCAGTTACGGGACTAGCGCAGATACGCAGTATTTT. This codes for CACSYGTSADTQYF.

This clonotype was seen a handful of times. This beta chain came through as a stray read in a library set up for alpha chains, and its size says little. The V call is TRBV20-1, the J call TRBJ1-4, with D possibly TRBD1 on 6 matching bases. Germline values: CDR1 DFQATT, CDR2 SNEGSKA (reference sequence). Trimming cost V 6 bases and J 8 bases, with 19 bases left between them. CDR3 length equals 14 residues. The CDR3 spells CSASPQGRVEKLFF. The CDR3, as DNA: TGCAGTGCCTCCCCCCAGGGGAGGGTGGAAAAACTGTTTTTT.

As to this clonotype: This beta chain is an off-target read within a library intended for alpha chains, so its frequency means little. The gene calls are TRBV7-2 and TRBJ2-7, with D hard to call. CDR3 size: 13 residues. Germline loops: CDR1 SGHTA, CDR2 FQGNSA. V lost 5 bases and J lost 2, with 10 bases in between. CDR3 in DNA: TGTGCCAGCAGCGCGTCACCAACCTACGAGCAGTACTTC. This gives the protein CASSASPTYEQYF.

A remark on this clonotype: Since the library was made to target alpha chains, this beta chain is a stray read and its abundance is not meaningful. The chain employs TRBV4-3 and TRBJ2-5; the D gene could be TRBD1 or TRBD2 (5 bases each). Germline V CDR1 and CDR2: LGHNA, YSLEER. CDR3 length: 13 amino acids. Trimming cost V 4 bases and J 3 bases, with 9 bases left between them. The CDR3 DNA is TGCGCCAGCAGCCTCCGGGGCGAAGAGACCCAGTACTTC. Protein product: CASSLRGEETQYF.

As concerns this clonotype: This beta chain slipped into a library made for alpha chains as a stray read, so its size is not meaningful. The chain carries TRBV11-2 and TRBJ2-7; possibly TRBD1 or TRBD2 for D (6 bases each). The CDR3 length is 12 residues. The V end was cut by 7 bases, the J end by 4 bases, with 11 bases between. CDR1 is SGHAT, CDR2 FQNNGV, per germline. The chain's CDR3 is CASTGAGYEQYF. The CDR3 DNA sequence: TGTGCCAGCACGGGGGCAGGATACGAGCAGTACTTC.

This clonotype was detected only a few times. This beta chain lies outside the target of a library built for alpha chains; its clone size means little. This chain uses TRBV12-5 with TRBJ1-5, with D tentatively TRBD1 (6 bases). The CDR3 loop spans 13 amino acids. V was clipped by 0 bases and J by 7 bases, with 7 bases between them. CDR1 and CDR2 from the germline V gene are LGHNT and FRNRAP. The CDR3 loop reads CASGLVGGQPQHF. CDR3 bases: TGTGCTAGTGGTTTGGTTGGGGGCCAGCCCCAGCATTTT.

This clonotype was counted only a few times. This beta chain is a stray sequence in a library constructed for alpha chains; its clone size is not meaningful. V and J are TRBV12-3 or TRBV12-4 and TRBJ2-3, with D uncertain. The CDR3 runs 14 residues. V gave up 6 bases and J gave up 4 bases, with 14 bases separating them. The CDR3 sequence: CASRSVLAADTQYF. As DNA, the CDR3 is TGTGCCAGCAGATCGGTCCTCGCGGCAGATACGCAGTATTTT.

Worth noting for this clonotype: This beta chain turned up in a library designed for alpha chains; as an off-target read, its abundance says little. The V gene is TRBV5-5, the J gene TRBJ2-7; D gene unclear. V was trimmed by 0 bases and J by 6 bases, leaving 7 bases between them. The CDR3 runs to 12 residues. The germline V gene encodes CDR1 SGHKS and CDR2 YYEKEE (reference sequence). The CDR3 spells CASSLVSSEQYF. In DNA form, the CDR3 reads TGTGCCAGCAGCTTGGTATCATCCGAGCAGTACTTC.

This clonotype was found once. Little can be read into the size of this beta chain, an off-target read in a library designed for alpha chains. The chain has TRBV12-3 or TRBV12-4 and TRBJ2-3; D perhaps matches TRBD2 (6 bases). V lost 3 bases and J 5 bases, leaving 12 bases between the germline ends. This CDR3 has 14 amino acids. CDR3 bases: TGTGCCAGCAGTTTGGTACTAGCTGAAGATACGCAGTATTTT. Amino acids: CASSLVLAEDTQYF.

Concerning this clonotype: Found in a library prepared for alpha chains, this beta chain is an off-target read, and its abundance has little meaning. CDR3 region: CASIRQGSYEQYF. CDR3 nucleotide sequence: TGTGCCAGCATCCGACAGGGTAGCTACGAGCAGTACTTC. V is TRBV5-6 and J is TRBJ2-7; 7 nucleotides align to TRBD1. Unmatched junction bases numbered 6, after V lost 6 bases and J lost 3 bases. The CDR3 covers 13 residues. The V gene's germline CDR1 is SGHDT and CDR2 YYEEEE.

For this clonotype: This beta chain turned up in a library designed for alpha chains; as an off-target read, its abundance says little. V gene TRBV27 combines with J gene TRBJ2-1, with D unresolved. In germline, CDR1 is MNHEY, CDR2 SMNVEV (reference sequence). The V gene lost 2 bases and the J gene lost 0 bases, with 2 bases spanning the gap. The CDR3 consists of 13 residues. The CDR3 coding sequence is TGTGCCAGCAGTTTAAGCTCCTACAATGAGCAGTTCTTC. This translates into CASSLSSYNEQFF.